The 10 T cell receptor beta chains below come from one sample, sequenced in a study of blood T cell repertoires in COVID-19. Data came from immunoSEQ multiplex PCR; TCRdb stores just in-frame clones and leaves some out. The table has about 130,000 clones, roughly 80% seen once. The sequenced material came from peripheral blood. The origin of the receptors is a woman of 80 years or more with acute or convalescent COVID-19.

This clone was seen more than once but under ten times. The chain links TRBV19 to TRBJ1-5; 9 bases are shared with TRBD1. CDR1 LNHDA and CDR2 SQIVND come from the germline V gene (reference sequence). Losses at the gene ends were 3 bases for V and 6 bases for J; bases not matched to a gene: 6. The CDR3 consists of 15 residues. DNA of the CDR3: TGTGCCAGTAGTATGGCCACAGGGGGCACTCAGCCCCAGCATTTT. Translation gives CASSMATGGTQPQHF.

The CDR3 DNA reads as TGTGCCAGCAGCCACGGGACAAAATTGGCAGATACGCAGTATTTT. The encoded protein is CASSHGTKLADTQYF. The chain combines TRBV3-1 (or the pseudogene TRBV3-2) with TRBJ2-3; D might be TRBD1 (6 bases). The CDR3 is 15 amino acids. Germline V lookup: CDR1 LGHDT, CDR2 YNNKEL (reference sequence). Trimming cost V 3 bases and J 4 bases, with 14 bases left between them.

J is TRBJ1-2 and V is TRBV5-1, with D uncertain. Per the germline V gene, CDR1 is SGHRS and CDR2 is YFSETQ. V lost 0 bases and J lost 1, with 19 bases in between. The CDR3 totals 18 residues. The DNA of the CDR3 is TGCGCCAGCAGCTTGGAGGGAGCGGCTCGCGGGCGTAACTATGGCTACACCTTC. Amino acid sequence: CASSLEGAARGRNYGYTF.

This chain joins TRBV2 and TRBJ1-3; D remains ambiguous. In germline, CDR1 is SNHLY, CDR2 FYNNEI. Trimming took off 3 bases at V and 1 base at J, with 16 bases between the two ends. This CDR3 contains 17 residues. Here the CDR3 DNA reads TGTGCCAGCAGTGACGCAGTCGGGAAGAGGTCTGGAAACACCATATATTTT. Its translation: CASSDAVGKRSGNTIYF.

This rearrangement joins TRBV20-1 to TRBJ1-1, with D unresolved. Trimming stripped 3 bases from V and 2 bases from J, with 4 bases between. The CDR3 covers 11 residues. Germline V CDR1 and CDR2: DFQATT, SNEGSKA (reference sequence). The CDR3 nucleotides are TGCAGTGCTAGCCTCAACACTGAAGCTTTCTTT. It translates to CSASLNTEAFF.

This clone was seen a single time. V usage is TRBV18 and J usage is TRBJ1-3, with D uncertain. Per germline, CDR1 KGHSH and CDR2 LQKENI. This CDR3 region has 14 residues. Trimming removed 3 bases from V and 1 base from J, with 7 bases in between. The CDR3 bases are TGTGCCAGCTCACCCCCGGGTTCTGGAAACACCATATATTTT. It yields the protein CASSPPGSGNTIYF.

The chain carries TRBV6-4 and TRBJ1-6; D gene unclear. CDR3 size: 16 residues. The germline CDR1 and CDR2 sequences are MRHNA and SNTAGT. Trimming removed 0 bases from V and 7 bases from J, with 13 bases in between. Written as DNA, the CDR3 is TGTGCCAGCAGTGACTCGACCGCGGGTGAGAATTCACCCCTCCACTTT. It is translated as CASSDSTAGENSPLHF.

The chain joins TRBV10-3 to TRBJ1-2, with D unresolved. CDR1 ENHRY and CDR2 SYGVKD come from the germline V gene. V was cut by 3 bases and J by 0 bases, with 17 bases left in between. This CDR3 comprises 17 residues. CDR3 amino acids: CAISDSRVDTANYGYTF. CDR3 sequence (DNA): TGTGCCATCAGTGATTCGCGTGTAGACACAGCTAACTATGGCTACACCTTC.

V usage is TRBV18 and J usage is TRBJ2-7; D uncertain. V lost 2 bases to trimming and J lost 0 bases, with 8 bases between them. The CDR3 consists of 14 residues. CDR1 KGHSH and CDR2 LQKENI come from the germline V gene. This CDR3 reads CASSPVTNSYEQYF. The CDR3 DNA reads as TGTGCCAGCTCACCAGTGACAAACTCCTACGAGCAGTACTTC. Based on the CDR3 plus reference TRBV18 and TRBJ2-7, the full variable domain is NAGVMQNPRHLVRRRGQEARLRCSPMKGHSHVYWYRQLPEEGLKFMVYLQKENIIDESGMPKERFSAEFPKEGPSILRIQQVVRGDSAAYFCASSPVTNSYEQYFGPGTRLTVT.

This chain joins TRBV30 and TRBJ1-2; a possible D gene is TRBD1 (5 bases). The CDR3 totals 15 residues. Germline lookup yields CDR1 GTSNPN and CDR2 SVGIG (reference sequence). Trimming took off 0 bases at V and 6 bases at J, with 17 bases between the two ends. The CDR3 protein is CAWSVALSGGDGYTF. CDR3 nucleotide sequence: TGTGCCTGGAGTGTGGCGTTGTCGGGGGGTGATGGCTACACCTTC.